What follows are 15 T cell receptor beta chains derived from one specimen sequenced in a study of blood T cells in healthy people across ages. Primers used in a second PCR of roughly 6 to 12 cycles were a sample-barcoded 5' primer and a J-beta primer mix. Each CDR3 protein is one row after TCRdb ran MiXCR on the 5' RACE reads. The sample yields some 1.5 million distinct CDR3 sequences, under 30% seen once. Specimen: blood. The receptors were gathered from a woman in her 30s in good health.

This clonotype showed up just a few times. This sequence joins TRBV2 and TRBJ2-1; no clear D. V gave up 5 bases and J gave up 0 bases, with 8 bases separating them. CDR3 size: 14 residues. Per germline, CDR1 SNHLY and CDR2 FYNNEI. CDR3 nucleotide sequence: TGTGCCAGCAGTCCGAAGGACTCCTACAATGAGCAGTTCTTC. Protein: CASSPKDSYNEQFF.

The CDR3 sequence is CASSPRETSGRSSYEQYF. As DNA, the CDR3 is TGCGCCAGCAGTCCGAGGGAGACTAGCGGGAGGTCCTCCTACGAGCAGTACTTC. This sequence joins TRBV5-1 and TRBJ2-7; 13 nucleotides line up with TRBD2. V lost 5 bases and J lost 0; bases outside the gene matches: 11. From germline, CDR1 is SGHRS and CDR2 YFSETQ. The CDR3 has 18 amino acids.

This clonotype was detected many times. J is TRBJ1-2 and V is TRBV7-3, with 8 bases aligning to TRBD1. The germline CDR1 and CDR2 sequences are SGHTA and FQGTGA. CDR3 length: 14 residues. The J segment lost 4 bases and the V segment lost 4 bases, leaving 5 bases of the junction unmatched. Here the CDR3 DNA reads TGTGCCAGCAGCTCGACCGGGACAGGCTATGGCTACACCTTC. Amino acid sequence: CASSSTGTGYGYTF.

In its sample, this clonotype was seen once. The junction departs from the called germline gene at one end, perhaps through a read error. The genes are TRBV4-2 and TRBJ2-5, with TRBD2 matching 10 bases. With the DNA end fitting TRBJ2-7 better, the J assignment may be wrong. The CDR3 covers 16 residues. Germline lookup yields CDR1 LGHNA and CDR2 YNFKEQ. In DNA form, the CDR3 reads TGTGCCAGCGGCCAAGGCCCCACAGCGGGGGGGGTCGAGCAGTACTTC. This sequence encodes CASGQGPTAGGVEQYF.

The chain couples TRBV5-6 to TRBJ2-3; a possible D gene is TRBD2 (6 bases). The ends were cut back, 2 bases at V and 11 bases at J, with 15 bases in the middle. The length of the CDR3 is 13 residues. Germline loops: CDR1 SGHDT, CDR2 YYEEEE. The CDR3 is CASSLGGHAVQYF. In DNA form, the CDR3 reads TGTGCCAGCAGCTTAGGAGGGCACGCTGTGCAGTATTTT.

The genes are TRBV15 and TRBJ2-1; D uncertain. V was trimmed by 3 bases and J by 9 bases, leaving 15 bases between them. CDR1 is LNHNV, CDR2 YYDKDF, per germline (reference sequence). The CDR3 sequence is 14 residues long. The CDR3 DNA is TGTGCCACCAGCAGGTTTCAGGATTCGGTTGAGCAGTTCTTC. Encoded protein: CATSRFQDSVEQFF.

This clonotype was found a few times. CDR3 DNA sequence: TGCGCCAGCAGCTTGCTTTCGGGAGCTAACACTGAAGCTTTCTTT. This sequence encodes CASSLLSGANTEAFF. The chain has TRBV5-1 and TRBJ1-1; D remains unclear. CDR3 length: 15 amino acids. Trimming pared 1 base from V and 2 bases from J, leaving 12 bases between. The germline V gene has CDR1 SGHRS and CDR2 YFSETQ. Full variable domain (missing parts from reference TRBV5-1 and TRBJ1-1): KAGVTQTPRYLIKTRGQQVTLSCSPISGHRSVSWYQQTPGQGLQFLFEYFSETQRNKGNFPGRFSGRQFSNSRSEMNVSTLELGDSALYLCASSLLSGANTEAFFGQGTRLTVV.

This clonotype appeared a few times. The chain combines TRBV20-1 with TRBJ1-2; D unresolved. The germline CDR1 and CDR2 sequences are DFQATT and SNEGSKA (reference sequence). Trimming removed 1 base at V and 0 bases at J, with 12 bases between. The CDR3 runs to 15 residues. The DNA of the CDR3 is TGCAGTGCTAGAGCAAGGCTCTTCTCTAACTATGGCTACACCTTC. It is translated as CSARARLFSNYGYTF.

The chain carries TRBV6-1 and TRBJ2-1; 7 nucleotides agree with TRBD2. Losses at the gene ends were 7 bases for V and 3 bases for J; bases not matched to a gene: 6. The CDR3 length is 14 residues. Germline V lookup: CDR1 MNHNS, CDR2 SASEGT. CDR3 protein: CASKWLADYNEQFF. The CDR3 bases are TGTGCCAGCAAATGGCTAGCGGACTACAATGAGCAGTTCTTC.

There are a few counts of this clonotype. The chain employs TRBV5-6 and TRBJ2-5; 7 bases line up with TRBD1. CDR1 is SGHDT and CDR2 is YYEEEE in the germline V gene. CDR3 length equals 17 residues. V lost 2 bases to trimming and J lost 2 bases; unmatched junction nucleotides: 12. The CDR3 DNA reads as TGTGCCAGCAGCTTTTCCCGGGACAGCCTAGTACAAGAGACCCAGTACTTC. This gives the protein CASSFSRDSLVQETQYF. The complete variable domain, with remaining parts taken from reference TRBV5-6 and TRBJ2-5, reads DAGVTQSPTHLIKTRGQQVTLRCSPKSGHDTVSWYQQALGQGPQFIFQYYEEEERQRGNFPDRFSGHQFPNYSSELNVNALLLGDSALYLCASSFSRDSLVQETQYFGPGTRLLVL.

A remark on this clonotype: One base away lies a much larger clone, so this may be a sequencing read error. This chain links TRBV6-5 with TRBJ1-2; no clear D gene. The CDR3 is 14 amino acids. The V gene's germline CDR1 is MNHEY and CDR2 SVGAGI. Here the CDR3 DNA reads TGTGCCAGCAGTTACGGGGTTACTAACTATGGCTACTCCTTC. Protein: CASSYGVTNYGYSF.

This clonotype was detected only a few times. CDR3 residues: CASSKGGLKRTSVWDNEQFF. Written as DNA, the CDR3 is TGTGCCAGCAGCAAAGGCGGGCTCAAGAGGACTAGTGTGTGGGACAATGAGCAGTTCTTC. The chain combines TRBV21-1 with TRBJ2-1; the table's D call TRBD2 went unverified against the DNA. TRBV21-1 is shown as a pseudogene. The CDR3 totals 20 residues.

This clonotype has ten or more counts. V usage is TRBV29-1 and J usage is TRBJ2-5; 7 bases match TRBD1. Germline V lookup: CDR1 SQVTM, CDR2 ANQGSEA. J gave up 0 bases and V 6 bases, and 4 bases lay outside the gene matches. This CDR3 contains 13 residues. The CDR3, as DNA: TGCAGCGTGGCACAGGGGAACCAAGAGACCCAGTACTTC. This encodes CSVAQGNQETQYF.

This clonotype was detected only a few times. V gene TRBV29-1 combines with J gene TRBJ1-1, with no clear D. V lost 5 bases to trimming and J lost 0 bases, with 16 bases between them. CDR3 length: 15 residues. Germline-derived CDR1 and CDR2 are SQVTM and ANQGSEA. The CDR3 DNA follows: TGCAGCGTTTTAAGGCATTTGGACTTGAACACTGAAGCTTTCTTT. It yields the protein CSVLRHLDLNTEAFF.

The gene calls are TRBV5-1 and TRBJ2-4, with D maybe TRBD2 (5 bases). Near its end, the DNA agrees better with TRBJ2-7, so the J call may be wrong. The CDR3 runs to 14 residues. Germline lookup yields CDR1 SGHRS and CDR2 YFSETQ. This CDR3 is CASAITGNSYEQYF. The CDR3 DNA reads as TGCGCCAGCGCTATCACGGGGAACTCCTACGAGCAGTACTTC.